The 21 T cell receptor beta chains below were found in one sample sequenced in a study of response to subunit inactivated influenza vaccine. TCRdb redid the calling of the RT-PCR reads with MiXCR, one entry per CDR3 protein. The sample shows about 650,000 distinct CDR3 sequences, 13% to 15% of them seen only once. The source material was PBMCs from blood, sampled approximately 15 days before vaccination. These TCRs come from a middle-aged man who received an inactivated influenza vaccine.

V and J are TRBV15 and TRBJ1-2; 9 bases fit TRBD1. V was clipped by 7 bases and J by 8 bases; unmatched bases: 8. Per germline, CDR1 LNHNV and CDR2 YYDKDF (reference sequence). The CDR3 is 13 amino acids. CDR3 DNA sequence: TGTGCCACCACCTACCGGGACAGGGAAGGCTACACCTTC. Translation: CATTYRDREGYTF.

The chain combines TRBV11-1 with TRBJ1-6; weak D call: TRBD1 (6 bases). The CDR3 length is 18 residues. V was trimmed by 3 bases and J by 8 bases, leaving 23 bases between them. The germline V gene has CDR1 SGHAT and CDR2 FQDESV (reference sequence). The CDR3 DNA sequence: TGTGCCAGCAGCTTCGGTTTTGTCAGGGGTTTTCTGGATTCACCCCTCCACTTT. Translating gives CASSFGFVRGFLDSPLHF.

There are a few counts of this clonotype. The chain carries TRBV2 and TRBJ2-1; 7 bases align to TRBD2. The V segment lost 4 bases and the J segment 8 bases; nucleotides outside the gene matches: 5. This CDR3 has 13 amino acids. Germline loops: CDR1 SNHLY, CDR2 FYNNEI. CDR3 nucleotides: TGTGCCAGCAGTGGCGGGAGTTGGGATGAGCAGTTCTTC. Translating it yields CASSGGSWDEQFF.

This clonotype appeared many times. The genes are TRBV5-6 and TRBJ1-1; TRBD1 aligns across 9 bases. This CDR3 is 12 amino acids long. Germline V gene data show CDR1 as SGHDT and CDR2 as YYEEEE. V dropped 2 bases and J dropped 8; count of bases not matched to a gene: 1. CDR3: CASSFGTGEAFF. The DNA for the CDR3 is TGTGCCAGCAGCTTCGGGACAGGGGAAGCTTTCTTT.

In this sample, this clonotype turned up a few times. V and J are TRBV28 and TRBJ2-5, with 9 nucleotides matching TRBD1. V trimming: 10 bases; J trimming: 3 bases; junction bases outside the gene matches: 9. CDR3 length: 14 residues. Looked up from germline, CDR1 is MDHEN and CDR2 is SYDVKM. Written as DNA, the CDR3 is TGTGCCACCGAACAGGGGGCATGGGAAGAGACCCAGTACTTC. Its translation is CATEQGAWEETQYF.

The table lists this clonotype with a few counts. V gene TRBV7-8 combines with J gene TRBJ2-2; D not certain. V was clipped by 1 base and J by 9 bases, with 9 bases between them. Germline lookup yields CDR1 SGHVS and CDR2 FQNEAQ. The CDR3 spans 13 residues. CDR3 sequence: CASSLGSVRELFF. CDR3 DNA sequence: TGTGCCAGCAGCTTAGGTTCTGTCAGGGAGCTGTTTTTT.

Many counts were recorded for this clonotype. The rearrangement links TRBV24-1 to TRBJ2-7, with 7 bases matching TRBD2. There are 15 residues in the CDR3. V was clipped by 2 bases and J by 5 bases; unmatched bases: 8. In germline, CDR1 is KGHDR, CDR2 SFDVKD. This chain's CDR3 is CATSDSLASGDEQYF. The DNA of the CDR3 is TGTGCCACCAGTGATTCCCTTGCAAGCGGGGACGAGCAGTACTTC.

With respect to this clonotype: An end of the junction differs from the germline gene, which may be a read error. The chain uses TRBV7-7 and TRBJ2-3; D possibly corresponds to TRBD2 (7 bases). Germline values: CDR1 SSHAT, CDR2 FNYEAQ (reference sequence). The CDR3 is 16 amino acids. The CDR3 region has the DNA TGTGCTAGCAGCGAGGGAGGGGGTTTGGGCACAGATACGCAGTATTTT. Its protein product is CASSEGGGLGTDTQYF.

The CDR3 loop reads CASGPGALGGANVLTF. The CDR3, as DNA: TGTGCCAGTGGTCCGGGAGCTTTAGGGGGGGCCAACGTCCTGACTTTC. The chain uses TRBV27 and TRBJ2-6; D possibly corresponds to TRBD2 (6 bases). Trimming shortened V by 9 bases and J by 4 bases, and 19 bases separated the two germline ends. The V gene's germline CDR1 is MNHEY and CDR2 SMNVEV (reference sequence). There are 16 residues in the CDR3.

The gene calls are TRBV12-3 or TRBV12-4 and TRBJ2-3; 13 bases match TRBD2. V shed 4 bases, J shed 3 bases, and the junction held 16 bases outside the gene matches. The CDR3 extends over 20 amino acids. The CDR3 bases are TGTGCCAGCAGTTACCCGGACAGGACACTAGCGGGAGGGCCAACAGATACGCAGTATTTT. This translates into CASSYPDRTLAGGPTDTQYF.

This clonotype has more than one count but fewer than ten. The J gene is TRBJ2-2, the V gene TRBV28; maybe TRBD2 (5 bases). The CDR3 length is 13 residues. The V end was cut by 8 bases, the J end by 6 bases, with 13 bases between. CDR1 and CDR2 (germline): MDHEN, SYDVKM. CDR3 nucleotides: TGTGCCAGCCGGGATTACAACGCCGGGGAGCTGTTTTTT. Its translation is CASRDYNAGELFF.

This clonotype has just a few counts. In nucleotides, the CDR3 is TGTGCCAGCAGCTTGGGAGGCATTGACTATGGCTACACCTTC. Translating gives CASSLGGIDYGYTF. The chain combines TRBV5-6 with TRBJ1-2; no clear D gene. CDR3 size: 14 residues. V was cut by 0 bases and J by 3 bases, with 9 bases left in between. Per germline, CDR1 SGHDT and CDR2 YYEEEE.

This clonotype was counted between two and nine times. CDR3 sequence (DNA): TGTGCCAGCAGGAGGCCGGGGGCCGGGTACAATGAGCAGTTCTTC. Translated: CASRRPGAGYNEQFF. The J gene is TRBJ2-1, the V gene TRBV7-2, with D perhaps matching TRBD1 or TRBD2 (6 bases each). V lost 6 bases to trimming and J lost 4 bases, with 16 bases between them. CDR3 length: 15 amino acids. From germline, CDR1 is SGHTA and CDR2 FQGNSA.

This chain joins TRBV12-3 or TRBV12-4 and TRBJ2-7, with 8 bases lining up with TRBD1. The CDR3 is made up of 11 amino acids. V trimming: 7 bases; J trimming: 7 bases; junction bases outside the gene matches: 3. The CDR3 protein is CASTRGQEQYF. CDR3 DNA sequence: TGTGCCAGCACCAGGGGGCAGGAGCAGTACTTC.

In its sample, this clonotype was seen a few times. This sequence joins TRBV24-1 and TRBJ2-1, with a weak D call TRBD1 (5 bases). The V and J ends lost 4 bases and 3 bases respectively, with 15 bases between them. This CDR3 is built from 16 residues. CDR1 and CDR2 from the germline V gene are KGHDR and SFDVKD. In DNA form, the CDR3 reads TGTGCCACCAGTGACCCCCGCGGAGACAGCTACAATGAGCAGTTCTTC. Its protein product is CATSDPRGDSYNEQFF.

The CDR3 protein is CASSLSTGTGIYYEQYF. CDR3 DNA sequence: TGTGCCAGCAGTTTATCGACCGGGACAGGGATTTACTACGAGCAGTACTTC. V and J are TRBV27 and TRBJ2-7; 9 nucleotides match TRBD1. V shed 0 bases, J shed 3 bases, and the junction held 9 bases outside the gene matches. Germline V gives CDR1 MNHEY, CDR2 SMNVEV (reference sequence). The CDR3 totals 17 residues.

The rearrangement joins TRBV27 to TRBJ2-1; 8 bases are a match to TRBD1. Germline CDR1 is MNHEY and CDR2 is SMNVEV (reference sequence). The CDR3 runs 12 residues. V trimming: 5 bases; J trimming: 9 bases; junction bases outside the gene matches: 3. CDR3 sequence (DNA): TGTGCCAGCAGTCGGCAGGGGGCTGAGCAGTTCTTC. It is translated as CASSRQGAEQFF.

The chain combines TRBV29-1 with TRBJ1-5; D is ambiguous. The CDR3 has 14 residues. Germline V CDR1 and CDR2: SQVTM, ANQGSEA. Trimming took 4 bases from V and 1 from J, leaving 11 bases between them. Here the CDR3 DNA reads TGCAGCGTTGTTGTGGGTGGAAGCAATCAGCCCCAGCATTTT. Its protein product is CSVVVGGSNQPQHF.

This chain links TRBV5-1 with TRBJ2-7; 8 positions match TRBD2. Per germline, CDR1 SGHRS and CDR2 YFSETQ. This CDR3 contains 14 residues. The trim removed 2 bases at V and 3 bases at J, leaving 4 bases unmatched. CDR3 amino acids: CASSFQSGSYEQYF. The DNA for the CDR3 is TGCGCCAGCAGCTTCCAAAGCGGGAGCTACGAGCAGTACTTC.

Comments on this clonotype: This could be a read error, since a much larger clone is one nucleotide away. V usage is TRBV7-8 and J usage is TRBJ2-2, with D perhaps TRBD1 (6 bases). The V gene's germline CDR1 is SGHVS and CDR2 FQNEAQ. The CDR3 sequence is 14 residues long. The CDR3 protein is CAISPGQNTGELFF. The CDR3, as DNA: TGTGCCATCAGCCCGGGACAGAACACCGGGGAGCTGTTTTTT.

This sequence joins TRBV7-2 and TRBJ1-2, with D possibly TRBD1 on 6 matching bases. The CDR3 covers 13 residues. Trimming removed 5 bases from V and 3 bases from J, with 10 bases in between. Germline V gene lookup returns CDR1 SGHTA and CDR2 FQGNSA. The CDR3 here is CASSQGWDYGYTF. Here the CDR3 DNA reads TGTGCCAGCAGCCAGGGGTGGGACTATGGCTACACCTTC.